The 27 T cell receptor beta chains given below trace back to one sample, sequenced in a study of blood T cell repertoires in COVID-19. Clones were read by immunoSEQ multiplex PCR, and TCRdb kept only the in-frame ones, dropping some. Of roughly 280,000 clones in the sample, approximately 82% were seen once. Sequencing used peripheral blood. These TCRs come from a man in his 60s who had recovered from COVID-19.

The chain couples TRBV29-1 to TRBJ2-2; D is possibly TRBD1 (5 bases). CDR1 SQVTM and CDR2 ANQGSEA come from the germline V gene. Trimming removed 6 bases at V and 1 base at J, with 12 bases between. The CDR3 runs 14 residues. The CDR3 sequence is CSVAEQENTGELFF. The CDR3 DNA reads TGCAGCGTCGCTGAACAGGAGAACACCGGGGAGCTGTTTTTT.

The V and J genes are TRBV4-1 and TRBJ2-3; tentative D call: TRBD2 (6 bases). Trimming took off 4 bases at V and 1 base at J, with 12 bases between the two ends. CDR1 MGHRA and CDR2 YSYEKL come from the germline V gene. This CDR3 is 15 amino acids long. The CDR3 nucleotides read TGCGCCAGCAGCCCGGGGGTTACCCGCACAGATACGCAGTATTTT. This translates into CASSPGVTRTDTQYF.

The rearrangement links TRBV7-9 to TRBJ2-7; D is unclear. This CDR3 contains 15 residues. V gave up 2 bases and J gave up 0 bases, with 11 bases separating them. Germline V gene data show CDR1 as SEHNR and CDR2 as FQNEAQ (reference sequence). DNA of the CDR3: TGTGCCAGCAGCTTACACTCATTGAGCTCCTACGAGCAGTACTTC. Encoded protein: CASSLHSLSSYEQYF.

The J gene is TRBJ1-5, the V gene TRBV5-1, with TRBD1 matching 9 bases. CDR1 and CDR2 (germline): SGHRS, YFSETQ. V dropped 4 bases and J dropped 9; count of bases not matched to a gene: 8. This CDR3 has 14 amino acids. The chain's CDR3 is CASSLTGGAGPQHF. CDR3 DNA: TGCGCCAGCAGCCTAACAGGGGGCGCCGGGCCCCAGCATTTT.

The rearrangement uses TRBV7-2 and TRBJ2-7, with TRBD2 matching 13 bases. Germline V gene lookup returns CDR1 SGHTA and CDR2 FQGNSA. The CDR3 spans 15 residues. Losses at the gene ends were 5 bases for V and 7 bases for J; bases not matched to a gene: 8. The CDR3 protein is CASSPRTSGSGEQYF. The CDR3 DNA follows: TGTGCCAGCAGCCCACGGACTAGCGGGAGCGGGGAGCAGTACTTC.

As regards this clone: Other nucleotide sequences in the sample specify the same CDR3. This chain connects TRBV5-6 to TRBJ2-5; D gene unclear. The V gene lost 0 bases and the J gene lost 2 bases, with 5 bases spanning the gap. The CDR3 length is 13 residues. Germline loops: CDR1 SGHDT, CDR2 YYEEEE. The CDR3 bases are TGTGCCAGCAGCTTGGGGCAACAAGAGACCCAGTACTTC. It codes for CASSLGQQETQYF.

The V call is TRBV19, the J call TRBJ2-6; possibly TRBD2 for D (6 bases). The ends were cut back, 8 bases at V and 0 bases at J, with 11 bases in the middle. The CDR3 is made up of 15 amino acids. Germline V CDR1 and CDR2: LNHDA, SQIVND (reference sequence). CDR3 bases: TGTGCCAGTGGGGAGGTGTTCTCTGGGGCCAACGTCCTGACTTTC. It translates to CASGEVFSGANVLTF.

This chain links TRBV3-1 (or the pseudogene TRBV3-2) with TRBJ1-1, with D possibly being TRBD1 (6 bases). CDR1 and CDR2 (germline): LGHDT, YNNKEL (reference sequence). The CDR3 length is 16 residues. V lost 7 bases to trimming and J lost 4 bases, with 22 bases between them. CDR3 loop: CASNRKGGGGSTEAFF. The CDR3 DNA follows: TGTGCCAGCAACCGAAAGGGGGGCGGCGGGAGCACTGAAGCTTTCTTT.

In the case of this clone: In the same sample, other DNA sequences code for this CDR3. CDR3 in amino acids: CASSQGTGGASEQYF. The CDR3 bases are TGTGCCAGCAGCCAAGGGACAGGGGGCGCGAGTGAGCAGTACTTC. This chain uses TRBV3-1 (or the pseudogene TRBV3-2) with TRBJ2-7; 11 bases agree with TRBD1. The CDR3 sequence is 15 residues long. With 1 base clipped from V and 7 bases from J, the junction kept 6 bases outside the gene matches. The germline CDR1 and CDR2 sequences are LGHDT and YNNKEL (reference sequence).

The CDR3 spells CASSYVSNSYEQYF. CDR3 DNA: TGTGCCAGCAGCTACGTGTCTAACTCCTACGAGCAGTACTTC. The rearrangement uses TRBV5-4 and TRBJ2-7, with no clear D. The CDR3 loop spans 14 amino acids. Deletions cut 3 bases from V and 0 bases from J, with 10 bases between. Germline-derived CDR1 and CDR2 are SGHNT and YYREEE (reference sequence).

This clone was observed once. The CDR3 nucleotides are TGTGCCAGCAGCCAAGATTACCAGGGGGCGAGCTATGAGCAGTTCTTC. This sequence encodes CASSQDYQGASYEQFF. The chain uses TRBV3-1 (or the pseudogene TRBV3-2) and TRBJ2-1, with TRBD1 identical over 8 bases. The CDR3 loop spans 16 amino acids. Germline CDR1 and CDR2: LGHDT and YNNKEL (reference sequence). Trimming removed 0 bases from V and 8 bases from J; junction bases left unmatched: 9.

The V call is TRBV5-4, the J call TRBJ2-1; tentative D call: TRBD2 (6 bases). The V end was cut by 4 bases, the J end by 2 bases, with 16 bases between. CDR3 length equals 16 residues. Germline loops: CDR1 SGHNT, CDR2 YYREEE (reference sequence). The CDR3 sequence is CASSPNGLTTYNEQFF. In DNA form, the CDR3 reads TGTGCCAGCAGCCCTAACGGACTAACCACCTACAATGAGCAGTTCTTC.

The V gene is TRBV5-1, the J gene TRBJ1-1, with 11 bases aligning to TRBD1. The V segment lost 4 bases and the J segment 5 bases; nucleotides outside the gene matches: 10. The CDR3 extends over 16 amino acids. From germline, CDR1 is SGHRS and CDR2 YFSETQ. For the CDR3, the DNA is TGCGCCAGCAGCCCGGACAGGGGGCCATGGAATACTGAAGCTTTCTTT. It encodes CASSPDRGPWNTEAFF.

The chain recombines TRBV27 with TRBJ2-3, with TRBD2 matching over 9 bases. The CDR3 loop spans 16 amino acids. Germline CDR1 and CDR2: MNHEY and SMNVEV (reference sequence). V was pared by 1 base and J by 4 bases, with 6 bases of the junction left unmatched. This CDR3 reads CASSLFAGGTADTQYF. For the CDR3, the DNA is TGTGCCAGCAGTTTATTTGCGGGGGGGACCGCAGATACGCAGTATTTT.

V is TRBV2 and J is TRBJ2-7, with a tentative D call TRBD2 (6 bases). Deletions cut 8 bases from V and 3 bases from J, with 20 bases between. CDR3 length: 15 amino acids. Germline V lookup: CDR1 SNHLY, CDR2 FYNNEI. CDR3 residues: CASAKTRLAVYEQYF. The DNA for the CDR3 is TGTGCCAGCGCCAAAACCCGATTAGCGGTCTACGAGCAGTACTTC.

The chain joins TRBV29-1 to TRBJ1-1; D is unresolved. The germline V gene has CDR1 SQVTM and CDR2 ANQGSEA. V was clipped by 3 bases and J by 8 bases, with 10 bases between them. The CDR3 contains 11 residues. The CDR3 DNA follows: TGCAGCGTTGATGACGGCGGGGAAGCTTTCTTT. This gives the protein CSVDDGGEAFF. Filled out from reference TRBV29-1 and TRBJ1-1, the complete variable domain reads SAVISQKPSRDICQRGTSLTIQCQVDSQVTMMFWYRQQPGQSLTLIATANQGSEATYESGFVIDKFPISRPNLTFSTLTVSNMSPEDSSIYLCSVDDGGEAFFGQGTRLTVV.

This clone came up once. This chain uses TRBV30 with TRBJ1-2; D is uncertain. Per the germline V gene, CDR1 is GTSNPN and CDR2 is SVGIG (reference sequence). The CDR3 is 11 amino acids. Trimming pared 1 base from V and 8 bases from J, leaving 8 bases between. The DNA of the CDR3 is TGTGCCTGGAGTGGGGCCAGCGGCTACACCTTC. Its protein product is CAWSGASGYTF.

This sequence joins TRBV5-1 and TRBJ2-5, with TRBD2 identical over 7 bases. This CDR3 region has 14 residues. J was trimmed by 1 base and V by 2 bases; bases with no gene match: 2. Germline V gene sequence: CDR1 SGHRS, CDR2 YFSETQ. CDR3 in amino acids: CASSLTSAQETQYF. DNA for the CDR3: TGCGCCAGCAGCTTAACTAGCGCCCAAGAGACCCAGTACTTC.

V is TRBV9 and J is TRBJ2-1, with 13 bases matching TRBD2. The CDR3 is 15 residues long. J lost 10 bases, V lost 4 bases, and 8 bases had no gene match. CDR1 SGDLS and CDR2 YYNGEE come from the germline V gene. The CDR3 sequence is CASSLTSGGLPEQFF. In DNA, the CDR3 is TGTGCCAGCAGCCTGACTAGCGGGGGGCTCCCGGAGCAGTTCTTC.

This chain joins TRBV5-8 and TRBJ1-4; no clear D. This CDR3 is built from 14 residues. V was cut by 0 bases and J by 8 bases, with 11 bases left in between. Germline CDR1 and CDR2: SGHTS and YDEGEE. CDR3 sequence (DNA): TGTGCCAGCAGCTTGGTGGGTTCAGGAGAAAAACTGTTTTTT. This encodes CASSLVGSGEKLFF.

V gene TRBV12-3 or TRBV12-4 combines with J gene TRBJ1-1, with no clear D. CDR3 length: 11 amino acids. Trimming shortened V by 8 bases and J by 3 bases, and 7 bases separated the two germline ends. CDR3 protein: CASSQYTEAFF. CDR3 in DNA: TGTGCCAGCTCACAATACACTGAAGCTTTCTTT.

The rearrangement links TRBV13 to TRBJ2-4; 7 bases line up with TRBD1. The CDR3 runs 16 residues. Germline CDR1 reads PRHDT; CDR2 reads FYEKMQ (reference sequence). V was clipped by 2 bases and J by 2 bases; unmatched bases: 6. CDR3 amino acids: CASSLYEGASKNIQYF. The DNA for the CDR3 is TGTGCCAGCAGCTTATACGAGGGGGCGTCCAAAAACATTCAGTACTTC. Full variable domain (outside the CDR3, taken from reference TRBV13 and TRBJ2-4): AAGVIQSPRHLIKEKRETATLKCYPIPRHDTVYWYQQGPGQDPQFLISFYEKMQSDKGSIPDRFSAQQFSDYHSELNMSSLELGDSALYFCASSLYEGASKNIQYFGAGTRLSVL.

The chain combines TRBV18 with TRBJ1-1, with D perhaps matching TRBD1 (6 bases). This CDR3 comprises 14 residues. The V end lost 5 bases, the J end lost 0 bases, and 10 bases lay between the germline ends. Looked up from germline, CDR1 is KGHSH and CDR2 is LQKENI. CDR3 DNA sequence: TGTGCCAGCTCATTACGGACAGTGAACACTGAAGCTTTCTTT. It specifies CASSLRTVNTEAFF.

Only a few counts were recorded for this clone. The gene calls are TRBV7-9 and TRBJ1-2; D is perhaps TRBD1 (6 bases). V lost 5 bases to trimming and J lost 4 bases, with 8 bases between them. Per germline, CDR1 SEHNR and CDR2 FQNEAQ (reference sequence). CDR3 length: 12 amino acids. The CDR3 protein is CASSTGFYGYTF. Written as DNA, the CDR3 is TGTGCCAGCAGCACAGGGTTCTATGGCTACACCTTC.

The chain combines TRBV27 with TRBJ2-2, with 8 nucleotides matching TRBD2. The CDR3 has 15 residues. Germline assignment: CDR1 MNHEY and CDR2 SMNVEV (reference sequence). J lost 7 bases, V lost 2 bases, and 6 bases had no gene match. CDR3 in DNA: TGTGCCAGCAGTTTAACCAGCGGGAGTGTCGGGGAGCTGTTTTTT. Protein sequence: CASSLTSGSVGELFF.

The chain carries TRBV27 and TRBJ1-6, with D unresolved. Germline CDR1 and CDR2: MNHEY and SMNVEV (reference sequence). V was trimmed by 1 base and J by 6 bases, leaving 10 bases between them. The CDR3 extends over 15 amino acids. Here the CDR3 DNA reads TGTGCCAGCAGTTTATGGGCGGGATTTAATTCACCCCTCCACTTT. It encodes CASSLWAGFNSPLHF.

As for this clone: Within the sample, other DNA sequences also encode this same CDR3. J is TRBJ2-1 and V is TRBV18, with 10 bases lining up with TRBD2. This CDR3 spans 15 amino acids. The V gene's germline CDR1 is KGHSH and CDR2 LQKENI. V lost 3 bases, J lost 7 bases, and 6 bases stayed unmatched. The CDR3 region has the DNA TGTGCCAGCTCACCTTCTAGCGGGAGCTATAATGAGCAGTTCTTC. Translating it yields CASSPSSGSYNEQFF.